The TCR beta chain described here comes from a study of identical twins. Study-level findings and limits: Interpretation of the results relied on cross-sectional statistical analysis and not on following the same donors. For cord blood, abundant beta clonotypes had fewer insertions, unlike memory repertoires, which showed none.

This clonotype was picked up a small number of times. Antigen specificity is unknown. MiXCR, applied by TCRdb to the 5' RACE reads, yields one record per CDR3 protein. The data contain some 330,000 distinct CDR3 sequences, 9% to 10% of them singletons. Trimming removed 1 base at V and 4 bases at J, with 10 bases between. This CDR3 region has 14 residues. The TCR originated in a woman in her fifties or sixties in good health. The sample consisted of naive T cells sorted from blood. The chain is built from TRBV12-3 or TRBV12-4 and TRBJ1-1; D uncertain. The CDR3 bases are TGTGCCAGCAGTTTAGGGGGTATTGGCACTGAAGCTTTCTTT. Encoded protein: CASSLGGIGTEAFF.